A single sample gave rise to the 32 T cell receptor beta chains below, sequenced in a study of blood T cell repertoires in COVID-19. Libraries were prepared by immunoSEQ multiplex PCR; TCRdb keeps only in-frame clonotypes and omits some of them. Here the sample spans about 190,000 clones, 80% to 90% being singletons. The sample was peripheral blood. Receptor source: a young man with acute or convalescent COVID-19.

The CDR3 bases are TGTGCCACCAGCTCGTGGTCCGGAGCGGGAGGCTACACCTTC. As protein: CATSSWSGAGGYTF. The chain combines TRBV24-1 with TRBJ1-2, with D unresolved. This CDR3 region has 14 residues. Germline loops: CDR1 KGHDR, CDR2 SFDVKD. V was shortened by 7 bases and J by 8 bases, with 19 bases between the two germline ends.

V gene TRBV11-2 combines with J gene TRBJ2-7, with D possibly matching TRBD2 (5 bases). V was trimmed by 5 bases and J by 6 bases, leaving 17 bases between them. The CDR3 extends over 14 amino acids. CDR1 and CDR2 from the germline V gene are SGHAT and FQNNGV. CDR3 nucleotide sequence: TGTGCCAGCAGCCCCCGGACGGGGTTTGTCGAGCAGTACTTC. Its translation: CASSPRTGFVEQYF.

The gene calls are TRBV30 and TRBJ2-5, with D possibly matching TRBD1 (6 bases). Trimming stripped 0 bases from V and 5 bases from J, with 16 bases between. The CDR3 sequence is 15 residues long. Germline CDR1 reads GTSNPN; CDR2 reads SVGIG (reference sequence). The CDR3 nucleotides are TGTGCCTGGAGTGTAGGTAACAGGGTAGGCGAGACCCAGTACTTC. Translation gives CAWSVGNRVGETQYF.

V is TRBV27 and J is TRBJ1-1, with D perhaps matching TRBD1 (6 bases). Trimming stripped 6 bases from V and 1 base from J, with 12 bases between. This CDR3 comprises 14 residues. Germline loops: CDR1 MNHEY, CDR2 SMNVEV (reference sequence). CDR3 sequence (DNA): TGTGCCAGCAGGAAAACAGGGAGGAACACTGAAGCTTTCTTT. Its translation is CASRKTGRNTEAFF.

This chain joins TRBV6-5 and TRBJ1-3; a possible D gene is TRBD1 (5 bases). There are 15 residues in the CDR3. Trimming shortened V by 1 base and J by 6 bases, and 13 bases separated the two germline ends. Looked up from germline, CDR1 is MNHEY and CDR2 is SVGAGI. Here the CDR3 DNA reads TGTGCCAGCAGTTACTTGGCCGGGGGGACAAACACCATATATTTT. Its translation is CASSYLAGGTNTIYF.

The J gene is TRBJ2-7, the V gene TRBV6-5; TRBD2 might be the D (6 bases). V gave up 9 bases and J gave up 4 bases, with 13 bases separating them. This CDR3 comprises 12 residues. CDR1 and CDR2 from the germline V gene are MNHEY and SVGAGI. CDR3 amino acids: CASSGLGYEQYF. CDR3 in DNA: TGTGCCAGTTCGGGACTTGGGTACGAGCAGTACTTC.

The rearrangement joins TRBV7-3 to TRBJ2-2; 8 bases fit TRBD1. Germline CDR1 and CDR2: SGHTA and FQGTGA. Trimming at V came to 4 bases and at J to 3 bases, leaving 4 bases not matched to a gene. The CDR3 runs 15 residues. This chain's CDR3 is CASSSQGADTGELFF. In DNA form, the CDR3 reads TGTGCCAGCAGCTCTCAGGGGGCGGACACCGGGGAGCTGTTTTTT.

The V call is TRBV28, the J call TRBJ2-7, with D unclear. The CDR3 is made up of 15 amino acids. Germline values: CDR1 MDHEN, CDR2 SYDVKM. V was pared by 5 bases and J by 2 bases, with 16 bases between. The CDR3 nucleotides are TGTGCCAGCAGTCCTACCCAGGCAGGAACCTACGAGCAGTACTTC. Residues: CASSPTQAGTYEQYF.

Written as DNA, the CDR3 is TGTGCCAGCAGCTTAACGACGGCAGGGACAGATACGCAGTATTTT. Translating it yields CASSLTTAGTDTQYF. The chain recombines TRBV7-3 with TRBJ2-3, with a weak D call TRBD1 (5 bases). Germline lookup yields CDR1 SGHTA and CDR2 FQGTGA. Deletions cut 0 bases from V and 3 bases from J, with 10 bases between. This CDR3 is 15 amino acids long. The whole variable domain, filled in from reference TRBV7-3 and TRBJ2-3, reads GAGVSQTPSNKVTEKGKYVELRCDPISGHTALYWYRQSLGQGPEFLIYFQGTGAADDSGLPNDRFFAVRPEGSVSTLKIQRTERGDSAVYLCASSLTTAGTDTQYFGPGTRLTVL.

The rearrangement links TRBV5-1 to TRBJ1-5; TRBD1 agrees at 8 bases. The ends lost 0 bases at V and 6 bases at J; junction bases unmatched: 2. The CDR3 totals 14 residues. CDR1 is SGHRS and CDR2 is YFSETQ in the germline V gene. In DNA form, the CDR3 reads TGCGCCAGCAGCTTGGACAGGGGGGGTCAGCCCCAGCATTTT. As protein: CASSLDRGGQPQHF.

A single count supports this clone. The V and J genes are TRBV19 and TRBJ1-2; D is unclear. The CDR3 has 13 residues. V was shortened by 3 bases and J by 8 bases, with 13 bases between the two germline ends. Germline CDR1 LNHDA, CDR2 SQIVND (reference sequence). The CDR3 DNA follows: TGTGCCAGTAGTATCGGTGGTATCGGGGGCTACACCTTC. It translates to CASSIGGIGGYTF.

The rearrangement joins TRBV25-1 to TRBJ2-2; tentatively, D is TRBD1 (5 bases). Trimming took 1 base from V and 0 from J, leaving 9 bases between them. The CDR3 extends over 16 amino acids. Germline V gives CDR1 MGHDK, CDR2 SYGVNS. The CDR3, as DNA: TGTGCCAGCAGTGAATGGTCAGGGTCGAACACCGGGGAGCTGTTTTTT. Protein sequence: CASSEWSGSNTGELFF. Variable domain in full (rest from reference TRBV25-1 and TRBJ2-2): EADIYQTPRYLVIGTGKKITLECSQTMGHDKMYWYQQDPGMELHLIHYSYGVNSTEKGDLSSESTVSRIRTEHFPLTLESARPSHTSQYLCASSEWSGSNTGELFFGEGSRLTVL.

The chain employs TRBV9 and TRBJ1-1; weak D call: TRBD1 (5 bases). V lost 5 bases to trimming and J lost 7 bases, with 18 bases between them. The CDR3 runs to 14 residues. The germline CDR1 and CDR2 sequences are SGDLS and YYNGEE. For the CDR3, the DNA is TGTGCCAGCAGTCAGTATGACAGCCAGCTTGAAGCTTTCTTT. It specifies CASSQYDSQLEAFF.

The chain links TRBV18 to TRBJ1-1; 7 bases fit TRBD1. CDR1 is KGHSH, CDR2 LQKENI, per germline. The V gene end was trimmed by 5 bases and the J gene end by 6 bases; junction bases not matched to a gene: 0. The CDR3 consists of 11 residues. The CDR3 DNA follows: TGTGCCAGCTCAGACAGGGCTGAAGCTTTCTTT. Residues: CASSDRAEAFF.

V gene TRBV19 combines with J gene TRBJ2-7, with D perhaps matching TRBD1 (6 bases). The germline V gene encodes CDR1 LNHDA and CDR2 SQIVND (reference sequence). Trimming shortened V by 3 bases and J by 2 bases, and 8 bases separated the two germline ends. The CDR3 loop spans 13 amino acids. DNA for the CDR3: TGTGCCAGTAGTATCACAGGGACCTACGAGCAGTACTTC. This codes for CASSITGTYEQYF.

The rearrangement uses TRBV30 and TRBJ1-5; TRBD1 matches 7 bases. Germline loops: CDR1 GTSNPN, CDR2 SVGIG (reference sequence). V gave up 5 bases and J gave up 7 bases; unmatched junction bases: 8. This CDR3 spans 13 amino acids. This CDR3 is CAWEDRADQPQHF. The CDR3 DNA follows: TGTGCCTGGGAAGACAGGGCGGACCAGCCCCAGCATTTT. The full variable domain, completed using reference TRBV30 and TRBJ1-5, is SQTIHQWPATLVQPVGSPLSLECTVEGTSNPNLYWYRQAAGRGLQLLFYSVGIGQISSEVPQNLSASRPQDRQFILSSKKLLLSDSGFYLCAWEDRADQPQHFGDGTRLSIL.

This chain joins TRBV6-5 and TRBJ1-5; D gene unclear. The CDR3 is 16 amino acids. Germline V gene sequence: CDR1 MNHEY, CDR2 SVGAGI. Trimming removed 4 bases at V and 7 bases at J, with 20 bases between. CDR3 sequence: CASSSGTGGKWQPQHF. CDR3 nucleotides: TGTGCCAGCAGTTCCGGCACTGGAGGGAAATGGCAGCCCCAGCATTTT.

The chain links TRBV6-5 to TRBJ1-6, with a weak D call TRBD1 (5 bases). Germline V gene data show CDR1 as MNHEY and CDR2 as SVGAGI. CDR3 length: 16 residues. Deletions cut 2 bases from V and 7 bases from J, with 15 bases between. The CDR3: CASSYGGGSLNSPLHF. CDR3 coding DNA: TGTGCCAGCAGTTACGGCGGGGGAAGCCTGAATTCACCCCTCCACTTT.

The CDR3 DNA reads TGTGCCAGCAGCGTCGGGGGGGAAAATCAGCCCCAGCATTTT. Protein product: CASSVGGENQPQHF. The rearrangement joins TRBV9 to TRBJ1-5; D may be TRBD1 (5 bases). This CDR3 contains 14 residues. Germline loops: CDR1 SGDLS, CDR2 YYNGEE. V was pared by 2 bases and J by 4 bases, with 10 bases between.

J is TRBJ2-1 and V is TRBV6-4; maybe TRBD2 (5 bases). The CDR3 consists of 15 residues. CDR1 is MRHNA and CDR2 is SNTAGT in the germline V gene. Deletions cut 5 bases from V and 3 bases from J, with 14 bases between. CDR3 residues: CASSLRGSHYNEQFF. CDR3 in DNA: TGTGCCAGCAGTTTGCGAGGGAGCCACTACAATGAGCAGTTCTTC.

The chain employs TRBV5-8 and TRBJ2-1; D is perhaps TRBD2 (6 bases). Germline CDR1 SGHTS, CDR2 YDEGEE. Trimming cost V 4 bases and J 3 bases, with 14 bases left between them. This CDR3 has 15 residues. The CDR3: CASSPGISGYNEQFF. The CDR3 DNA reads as TGTGCCAGCAGCCCTGGTATTAGCGGCTACAATGAGCAGTTCTTC.

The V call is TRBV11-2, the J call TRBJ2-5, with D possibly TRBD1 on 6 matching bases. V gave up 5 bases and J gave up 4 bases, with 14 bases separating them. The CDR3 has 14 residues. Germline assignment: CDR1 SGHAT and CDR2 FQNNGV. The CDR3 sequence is CASSIQGWGETQYF. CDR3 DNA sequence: TGTGCCAGCAGCATACAGGGTTGGGGAGAGACCCAGTACTTC. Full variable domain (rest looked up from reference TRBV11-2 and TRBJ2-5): EAGVAQSPRYKIIEKRQSVAFWCNPISGHATLYWYQQILGQGPKLLIQFQNNGVVDDSQLPKDRFSAERLKGVDSTLKIQPAKLEDSAVYLCASSIQGWGETQYFGPGTRLLVL.

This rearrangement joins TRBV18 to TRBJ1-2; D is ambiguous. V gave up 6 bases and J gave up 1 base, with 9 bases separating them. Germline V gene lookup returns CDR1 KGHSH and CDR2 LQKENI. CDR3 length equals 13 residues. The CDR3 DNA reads TGTGCCAGCTCCCGGGAGGGTAACTATGGCTACACCTTC. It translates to CASSREGNYGYTF. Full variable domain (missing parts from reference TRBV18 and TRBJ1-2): NAGVMQNPRHLVRRRGQEARLRCSPMKGHSHVYWYRQLPEEGLKFMVYLQKENIIDESGMPKERFSAEFPKEGPSILRIQQVVRGDSAAYFCASSREGNYGYTFGSGTRLTVV.

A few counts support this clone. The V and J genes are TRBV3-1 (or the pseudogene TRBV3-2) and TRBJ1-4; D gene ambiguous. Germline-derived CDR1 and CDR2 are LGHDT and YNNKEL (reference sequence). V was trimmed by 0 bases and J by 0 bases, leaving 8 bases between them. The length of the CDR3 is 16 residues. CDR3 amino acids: CASSQESYATNEKLFF. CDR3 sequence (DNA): TGTGCCAGCAGCCAAGAGTCTTATGCAACTAATGAAAAACTGTTTTTT.

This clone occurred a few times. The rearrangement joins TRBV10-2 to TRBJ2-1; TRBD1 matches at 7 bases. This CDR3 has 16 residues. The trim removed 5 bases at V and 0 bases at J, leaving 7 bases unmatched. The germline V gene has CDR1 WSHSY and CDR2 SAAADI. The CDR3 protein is CASSSTGSSSYNEQFF. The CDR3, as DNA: TGCGCCAGCAGTTCGACAGGGAGTAGCTCCTACAATGAGCAGTTCTTC.

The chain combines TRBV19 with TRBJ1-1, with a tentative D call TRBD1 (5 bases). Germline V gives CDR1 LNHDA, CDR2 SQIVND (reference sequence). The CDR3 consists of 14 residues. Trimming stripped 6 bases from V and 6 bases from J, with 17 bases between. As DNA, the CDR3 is TGTGCCAGTAGCCCCTCTACAGGTTACGCTGAAGCTTTCTTT. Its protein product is CASSPSTGYAEAFF. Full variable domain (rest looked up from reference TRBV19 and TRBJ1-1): DGGITQSPKYLFRKEGQNVTLSCEQNLNHDAMYWYRQDPGQGLRLIYYSQIVNDFQKGDIAEGYSVSREKKESFPLTVTSAQKNPTAFYLCASSPSTGYAEAFFGQGTRLTVV.

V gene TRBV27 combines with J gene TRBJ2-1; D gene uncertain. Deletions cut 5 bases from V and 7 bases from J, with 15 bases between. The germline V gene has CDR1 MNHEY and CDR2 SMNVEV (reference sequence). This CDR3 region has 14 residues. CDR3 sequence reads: CASSPYRVRNEQFF. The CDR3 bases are TGTGCCAGCAGTCCATACCGCGTGAGAAATGAGCAGTTCTTC.

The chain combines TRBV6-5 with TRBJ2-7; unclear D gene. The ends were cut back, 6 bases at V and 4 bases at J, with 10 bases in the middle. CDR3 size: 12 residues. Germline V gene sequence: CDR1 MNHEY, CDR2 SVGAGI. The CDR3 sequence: CASRGAEYEQYF. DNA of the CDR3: TGTGCCAGCAGAGGAGCTGAATACGAGCAGTACTTC.

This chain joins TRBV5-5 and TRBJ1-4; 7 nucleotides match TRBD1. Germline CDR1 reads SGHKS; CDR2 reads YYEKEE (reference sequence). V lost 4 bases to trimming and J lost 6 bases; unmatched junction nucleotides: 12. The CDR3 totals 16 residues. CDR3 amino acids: CASSLGATGNYEKLFF. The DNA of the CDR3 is TGTGCCAGCAGCCTGGGCGCGACAGGGAATTATGAAAAACTGTTTTTT.

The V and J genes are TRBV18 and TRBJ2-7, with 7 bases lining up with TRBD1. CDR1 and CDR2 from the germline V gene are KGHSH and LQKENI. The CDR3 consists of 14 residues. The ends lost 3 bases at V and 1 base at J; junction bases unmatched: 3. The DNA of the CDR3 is TGTGCCAGCTCACCGGACAGGCATTCCTACGAGCAGTACTTC. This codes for CASSPDRHSYEQYF.

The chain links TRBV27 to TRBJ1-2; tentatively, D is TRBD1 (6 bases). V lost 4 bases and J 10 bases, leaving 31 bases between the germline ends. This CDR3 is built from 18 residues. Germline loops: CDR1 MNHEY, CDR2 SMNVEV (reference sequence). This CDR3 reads CASSSPARQASTSSVYTF. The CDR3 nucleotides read TGTGCCAGCAGTTCCCCAGCTAGACAGGCCTCTACGTCTTCCGTCTACACCTTC.

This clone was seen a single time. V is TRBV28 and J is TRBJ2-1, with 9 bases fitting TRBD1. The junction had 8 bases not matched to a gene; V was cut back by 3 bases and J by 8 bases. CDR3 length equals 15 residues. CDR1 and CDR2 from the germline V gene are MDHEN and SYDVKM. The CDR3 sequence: CASSFGQGFGYEQFF. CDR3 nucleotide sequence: TGTGCCAGCAGTTTTGGACAGGGGTTCGGCTATGAGCAGTTCTTC.